This TCR beta chain was documented in a study of monozygotic twins with inflammatory bowel disease. Whole-study findings and limits: No discrimination was achieved between different T cell subtypes. Part of the variability in patient repertoires may have come from differing immunosuppressive treatments.

Each donor supplied about 2.5 ml of blood. To note about this clonotype: As yet, its antigen is unknown.

The CDR3 length is 15 residues. Germline V CDR1 and CDR2: SGHNT, YYREEE (reference sequence). TCRdb re-called the 5' RACE reads and shows each CDR3 protein once, DNA omitted. Its listing shows roughly 100,000 distinct CDR3 sequences. This chain links TRBV5-4 with TRBJ2-1. What was sequenced was blood. This clonotype was obtained from a human donor with ulcerative colitis or Crohn's disease, or a healthy co-twin of an affected twin (not recorded which). CDR3 in amino acids: CASSLEVDLYNEQFF.